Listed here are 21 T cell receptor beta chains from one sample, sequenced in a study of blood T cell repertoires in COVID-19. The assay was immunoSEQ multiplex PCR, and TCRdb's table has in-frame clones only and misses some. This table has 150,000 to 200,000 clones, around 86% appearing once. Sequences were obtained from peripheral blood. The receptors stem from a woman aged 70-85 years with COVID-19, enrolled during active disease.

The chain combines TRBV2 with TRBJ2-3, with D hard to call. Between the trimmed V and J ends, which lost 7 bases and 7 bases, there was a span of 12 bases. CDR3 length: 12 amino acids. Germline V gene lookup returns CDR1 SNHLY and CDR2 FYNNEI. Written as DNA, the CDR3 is TGTGCCAGCACCGGAGCCCCGAATACGCAGTATTTT. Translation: CASTGAPNTQYF.

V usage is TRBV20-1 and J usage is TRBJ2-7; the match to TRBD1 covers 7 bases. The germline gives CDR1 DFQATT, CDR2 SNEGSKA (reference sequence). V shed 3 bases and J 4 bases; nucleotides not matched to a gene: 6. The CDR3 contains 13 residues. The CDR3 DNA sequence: TGCAGTGCTAGTCGGGACAGACAGTACGAGCAGTACTTC. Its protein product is CSASRDRQYEQYF.

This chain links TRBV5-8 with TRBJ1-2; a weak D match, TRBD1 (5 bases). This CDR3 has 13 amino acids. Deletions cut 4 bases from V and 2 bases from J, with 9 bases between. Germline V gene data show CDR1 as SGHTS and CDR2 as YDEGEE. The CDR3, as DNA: TGTGCCAGCAGCGTGGCAGGGAACTATGGCTACACCTTC. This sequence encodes CASSVAGNYGYTF.

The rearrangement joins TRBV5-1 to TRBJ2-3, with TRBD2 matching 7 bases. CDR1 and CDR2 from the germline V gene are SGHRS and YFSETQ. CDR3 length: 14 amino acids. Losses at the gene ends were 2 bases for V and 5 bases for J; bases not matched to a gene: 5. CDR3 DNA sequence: TGCGCCAGCAGCTTTGGGACTAAGAGAGATACGCAGTATTTT. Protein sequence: CASSFGTKRDTQYF.

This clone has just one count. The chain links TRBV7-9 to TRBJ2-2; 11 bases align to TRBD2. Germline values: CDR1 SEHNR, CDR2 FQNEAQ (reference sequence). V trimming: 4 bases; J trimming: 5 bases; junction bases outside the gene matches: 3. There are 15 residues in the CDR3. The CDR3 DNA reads TGTGCCAGCAGCTCACTAGCGGGAGTGACCGGGGAGCTGTTTTTT. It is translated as CASSSLAGVTGELFF. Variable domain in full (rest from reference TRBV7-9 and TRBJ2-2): DTGVSQNPRHKITKRGQNVTFRCDPISEHNRLYWYRQTLGQGPEFLTYFQNEAQLEKSRLLSDRFSAERPKGSFSTLEIQRTEQGDSAMYLCASSSLAGVTGELFFGEGSRLTVL.

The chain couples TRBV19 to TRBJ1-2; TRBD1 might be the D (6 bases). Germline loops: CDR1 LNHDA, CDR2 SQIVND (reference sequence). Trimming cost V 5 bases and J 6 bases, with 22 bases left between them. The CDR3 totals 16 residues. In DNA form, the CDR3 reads TGTGCCAGTAGTCTCCGAGGGGGTAGACGGAGACATGGCTACACCTTC. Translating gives CASSLRGGRRRHGYTF.

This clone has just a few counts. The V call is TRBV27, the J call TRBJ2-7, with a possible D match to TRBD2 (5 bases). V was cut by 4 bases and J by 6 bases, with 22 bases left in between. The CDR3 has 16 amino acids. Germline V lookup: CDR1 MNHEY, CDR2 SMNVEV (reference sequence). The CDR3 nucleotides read TGTGCCAGCAGTTCGGGGTATCGACTTCGCTCCCTCGAGCAGTACTTC. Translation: CASSSGYRLRSLEQYF.

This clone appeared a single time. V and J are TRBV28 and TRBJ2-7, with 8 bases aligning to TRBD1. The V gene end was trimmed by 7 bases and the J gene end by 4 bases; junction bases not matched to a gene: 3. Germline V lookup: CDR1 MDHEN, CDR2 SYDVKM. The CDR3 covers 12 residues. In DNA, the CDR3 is TGTGCCAGCATGGGACAGGCATACGAGCAGTACTTC. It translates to CASMGQAYEQYF.

CDR3 in amino acids: CASTGTGRRQPQHF. DNA of the CDR3: TGTGCCAGTACCGGGACAGGAAGGCGGCAGCCCCAGCATTTT. The rearrangement links TRBV19 to TRBJ1-5; 8 nucleotides line up with TRBD1. Germline trimming cut 7 bases from V and 7 bases from J; bases unmatched to any gene: 9. CDR1 is LNHDA and CDR2 is SQIVND in the germline V gene (reference sequence). The CDR3 extends over 14 amino acids.

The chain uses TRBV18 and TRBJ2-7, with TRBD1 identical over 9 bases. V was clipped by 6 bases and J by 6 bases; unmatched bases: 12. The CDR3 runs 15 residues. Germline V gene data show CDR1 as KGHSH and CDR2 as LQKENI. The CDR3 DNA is TGTGCCAGCTCCCCCAGTCCCGGGACAGGGTTCGAGCAGTACTTC. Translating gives CASSPSPGTGFEQYF.

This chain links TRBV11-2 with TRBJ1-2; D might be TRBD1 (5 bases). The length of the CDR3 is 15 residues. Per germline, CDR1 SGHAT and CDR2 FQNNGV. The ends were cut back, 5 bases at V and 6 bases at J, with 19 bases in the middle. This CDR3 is CASSPGKGRIHGYTF. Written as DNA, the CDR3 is TGTGCCAGCAGCCCCGGTAAGGGGAGGATCCATGGCTACACCTTC.

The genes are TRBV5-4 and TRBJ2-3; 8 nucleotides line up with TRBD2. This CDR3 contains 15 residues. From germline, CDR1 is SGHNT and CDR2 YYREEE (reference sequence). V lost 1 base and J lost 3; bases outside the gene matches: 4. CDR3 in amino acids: CASSLQRERTDTQYF. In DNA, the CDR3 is TGTGCCAGCAGCTTGCAGCGGGAGAGGACAGATACGCAGTATTTT. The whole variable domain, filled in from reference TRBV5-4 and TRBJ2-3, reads ETGVTQSPTHLIKTRGQQVTLRCSSQSGHNTVSWYQQALGQGPQFIFQYYREEENGRGNFPPRFSGLQFPNYSSELNVNALELDDSALYLCASSLQRERTDTQYFGPGTRLTVL.

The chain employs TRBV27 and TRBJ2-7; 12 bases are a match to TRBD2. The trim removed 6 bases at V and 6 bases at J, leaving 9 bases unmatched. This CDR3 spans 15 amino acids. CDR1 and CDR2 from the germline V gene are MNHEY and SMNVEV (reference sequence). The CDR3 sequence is CASSLRLAGEGEQYF. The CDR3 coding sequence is TGTGCCAGCAGCCTTAGACTAGCGGGAGAGGGCGAGCAGTACTTC.

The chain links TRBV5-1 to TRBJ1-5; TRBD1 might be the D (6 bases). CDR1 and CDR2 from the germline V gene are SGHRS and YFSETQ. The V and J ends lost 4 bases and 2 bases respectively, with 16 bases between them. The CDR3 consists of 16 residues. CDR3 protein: CASSPGVRGGNQPQHF. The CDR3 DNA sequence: TGCGCCAGCAGCCCCGGTGTCAGGGGTGGCAATCAGCCCCAGCATTTT.

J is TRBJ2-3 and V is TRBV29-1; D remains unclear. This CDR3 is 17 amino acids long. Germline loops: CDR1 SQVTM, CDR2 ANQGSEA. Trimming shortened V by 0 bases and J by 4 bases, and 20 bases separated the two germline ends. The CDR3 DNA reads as TGCAGCGTTGAAGATCTTCCTAATTTCGCGGTGGCAGATACGCAGTATTTT. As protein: CSVEDLPNFAVADTQYF.

The CDR3 nucleotides are TGTGCCAGCAGCTTTTTAGGGGTAGACTATGGCTACACCTTC. Translation: CASSFLGVDYGYTF. This chain uses TRBV7-2 with TRBJ1-2; weak D call: TRBD1 (5 bases). Germline V gene data show CDR1 as SGHTA and CDR2 as FQGNSA. The CDR3 consists of 14 residues. Trimming took off 3 bases at V and 3 bases at J, with 11 bases between the two ends.

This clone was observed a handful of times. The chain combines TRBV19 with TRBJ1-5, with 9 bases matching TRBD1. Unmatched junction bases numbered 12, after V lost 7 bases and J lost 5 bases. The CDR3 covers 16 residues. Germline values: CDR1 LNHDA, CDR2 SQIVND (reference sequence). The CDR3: CASTDTGQGSHQPQHF. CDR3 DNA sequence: TGTGCCAGTACCGATACCGGACAGGGGTCCCATCAGCCCCAGCATTTT.

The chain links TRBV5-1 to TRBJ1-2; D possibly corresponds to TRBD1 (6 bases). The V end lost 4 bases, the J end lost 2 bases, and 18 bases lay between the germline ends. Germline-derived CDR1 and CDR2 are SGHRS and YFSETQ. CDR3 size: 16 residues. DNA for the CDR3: TGCGCCAGCAGCCGCTCAGGGGTGGGCGCCAACTATGGCTACACCTTC. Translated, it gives CASSRSGVGANYGYTF.

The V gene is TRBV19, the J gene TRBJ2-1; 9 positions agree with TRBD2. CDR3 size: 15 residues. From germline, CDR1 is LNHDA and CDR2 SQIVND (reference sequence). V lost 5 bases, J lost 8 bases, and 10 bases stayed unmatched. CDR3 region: CASSRTSEVTYEQFF. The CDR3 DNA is TGTGCCAGTAGTCGGACTAGCGAAGTTACATATGAGCAGTTCTTC.

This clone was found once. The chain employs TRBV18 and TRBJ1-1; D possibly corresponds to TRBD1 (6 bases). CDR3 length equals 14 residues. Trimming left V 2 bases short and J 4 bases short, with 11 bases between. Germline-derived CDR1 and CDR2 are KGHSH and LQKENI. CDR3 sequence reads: CASSPTGTSTEAFF. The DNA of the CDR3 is TGTGCCAGCTCACCAACCGGGACATCCACTGAAGCTTTCTTT.

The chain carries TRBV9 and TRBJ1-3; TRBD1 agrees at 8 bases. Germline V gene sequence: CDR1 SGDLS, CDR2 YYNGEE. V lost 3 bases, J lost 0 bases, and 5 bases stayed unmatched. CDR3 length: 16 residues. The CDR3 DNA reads TGTGCCAGCAGCGCAGGACAGGGTCTCTCTGGAAACACCATATATTTT. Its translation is CASSAGQGLSGNTIYF.